Listed here are 14 T cell receptor beta chains from one sample, sequenced in a study of CD8 T cells in Susac syndrome. The RNA, about 0.45 to 1 ug, was put through reverse transcription using random hexamers. MiXCR, run by TCRdb on the immunoSEQ multiplex PCR reads, gives a single entry per CDR3 protein. The data contain roughly 180,000 distinct CDR3 sequences, about 93% of them seen just once; the ten biggest clones take up roughly 0.14%. Sequencing used CD4+ T cells from PBMCs. The receptor source for this set is a human donor in good health.

As DNA, the CDR3 is TGCGCCAGCAGCCAAGATGGGCAGGGCCTCGAGCAGTTCTTC. Amino acids: CASSQDGQGLEQFF. The genes are TRBV4-3 and TRBJ2-1; a weak D match, TRBD1 (5 bases). The CDR3 is 14 residues long. The V and J ends lost 0 bases and 10 bases respectively, with 13 bases between them. CDR1 is LGHNA and CDR2 is YSLEER in the germline V gene.

The rearrangement joins TRBV3-1 to TRBJ2-7, with 10 bases that match TRBD1. Trimming at V came to 5 bases and at J to 4 bases, leaving 8 bases not matched to a gene. The CDR3 runs to 15 residues. Germline CDR1 is LGHDT and CDR2 is YNNKEL (reference sequence). CDR3 loop: CASSYDRGRGYEQYF. Here the CDR3 DNA reads TGTGCCAGCAGCTACGACAGGGGGCGCGGGTACGAGCAGTACTTC.

The chain links TRBV24-1 to TRBJ2-5; D gene unclear. The germline CDR1 and CDR2 sequences are KGHDR and SFDVKD. The CDR3 extends over 12 amino acids. The ends were cut back, 0 bases at V and 7 bases at J, with 5 bases in the middle. The CDR3 DNA is TGTGCCACCAGTGATTTGGGCGGGACCCAGTACTTC. Its translation is CATSDLGGTQYF.

The chain employs TRBV12-3 or TRBV12-4 and TRBJ1-2, with 8 positions matching TRBD1. V trimming: 3 bases; J trimming: 4 bases; junction bases outside the gene matches: 7. The CDR3 runs 15 residues. The CDR3 coding sequence is TGTGCCAGCAGTTTGGCAGGGGGCCCCTTCTATGGCTACACCTTC. It translates to CASSLAGGPFYGYTF.

This rearrangement joins TRBV12-3 or TRBV12-4 to TRBJ2-6; D is undetermined. The ends were cut back, 10 bases at V and 2 bases at J, with 9 bases in the middle. This CDR3 has 13 residues. The CDR3 bases are TGTGCCACTAACGGCCCTGGGGCCAACGTCCTGACTTTC. It encodes CATNGPGANVLTF.

CDR3 in amino acids: CSVEESRETQYF. The CDR3 DNA is TGCAGCGTTGAGGAATCCCGGGAGACCCAGTACTTC. The V gene is TRBV29-1, the J gene TRBJ2-5; D unclear. The CDR3 extends over 12 amino acids. Trimming pared 3 bases from V and 5 bases from J, leaving 10 bases between. Germline-derived CDR1 and CDR2 are SQVTM and ANQGSEA.

The V gene is TRBV7-2, the J gene TRBJ1-5; 8 nucleotides align to TRBD1. Germline V gene lookup returns CDR1 SGHTA and CDR2 FQGNSA. This CDR3 region has 16 residues. The junction had 7 bases not matched to a gene; V was cut back by 5 bases and J by 1 base. The CDR3 DNA reads as TGTGCCAGCAGCCCTCGACAGGGGAGGAGCAATCAGCCCCAGCATTTT. Translated: CASSPRQGRSNQPQHF.

This clonotype was recorded once. CDR3 bases: TGCAGCGTTGTATCGGCTCACCAAGAGACCCAGTACTTC. Its protein is CSVVSAHQETQYF. The chain joins TRBV29-1 to TRBJ2-5; D call uncertain. The CDR3 extends over 13 amino acids. The V and J ends lost 4 bases and 0 bases respectively, with 9 bases between them. The germline CDR1 and CDR2 sequences are SQVTM and ANQGSEA.

The rearrangement uses TRBV20-1 and TRBJ1-6, with 7 bases fitting TRBD1. This CDR3 contains 15 residues. Germline V lookup: CDR1 DFQATT, CDR2 SNEGSKA (reference sequence). V lost 0 bases and J lost 6; bases outside the gene matches: 5. The CDR3 nucleotides are TGCAGTGCTAGAGATCGCCGACAGGGTAATTCACCCCTCCACTTT. Its protein product is CSARDRRQGNSPLHF.

Regarding this clonotype: It is likely a read error, because the conserved phenylalanine at the end of the CDR3 is missing. The rearrangement links TRBV18 to TRBJ1-6; maybe TRBD1 (5 bases). Trimming removed 0 bases from V and 7 bases from J, with 10 bases in between. This CDR3 has 15 residues. Germline values: CDR1 KGHSH, CDR2 LQKENI. The CDR3: CASSPPSQGNSPLHS. The CDR3 region has the DNA TGTGCCAGCTCACCACCGTCCCAGGGAAATTCACCCCTCCACTCT.

The rearrangement joins TRBV6-5 to TRBJ2-7; 8 bases align to TRBD1. The CDR3 is made up of 14 amino acids. Germline V gene sequence: CDR1 MNHEY, CDR2 SVGAGI. With V trimmed by 4 bases and J by 2 bases, 4 bases remained unmatched. This CDR3 is CASSSRDRTYEQYF. DNA for the CDR3: TGTGCCAGCAGTTCCCGGGACAGGACCTACGAGCAGTACTTC.

The chain has TRBV29-1 and TRBJ2-3; tentatively, D is TRBD1 (5 bases). Germline V gives CDR1 SQVTM, CDR2 ANQGSEA. V dropped 8 bases and J dropped 6 bases, with 12 bases sitting between them. The CDR3 has 11 amino acids. As DNA, the CDR3 is TGCAGCTTACAGGATTTGGATACGCAGTATTTT. This sequence encodes CSLQDLDTQYF.

The chain uses TRBV7-2 and TRBJ2-7; D is uncertain. The CDR3 consists of 13 residues. The ends were cut back, 3 bases at V and 2 bases at J, with 8 bases in the middle. The V gene's germline CDR1 is SGHTA and CDR2 FQGNSA. The CDR3 DNA is TGTGCCAGCAGCTTCGTCGCTACCTACGAGCAGTACTTC. This codes for CASSFVATYEQYF. The variable domain in full, with the rest retrieved from reference TRBV7-2 and TRBJ2-7, is GAGVSQSPSNKVTEKGKDVELRCDPISGHTALYWYRQSLGQGLEFLIYFQGNSAPDKSGLPSDRFSAERTGGSVSTLTIQRTQQEDSAVYLCASSFVATYEQYFGPGTRLTVT.

The chain joins TRBV29-1 to TRBJ2-5; the D gene could be TRBD1 or TRBD2 (5 bases each). Trimming stripped 4 bases from V and 1 base from J, with 13 bases between. CDR3 length: 14 amino acids. The V gene's germline CDR1 is SQVTM and CDR2 ANQGSEA. The CDR3: CSVGSRGSQETQYF. CDR3 DNA: TGCAGCGTTGGGTCTCGGGGCAGCCAAGAGACCCAGTACTTC.